The 3 T cell receptor beta chains presented below share a single source sample, sequenced in a study of identical twins. Each CDR3 protein is one row after TCRdb ran MiXCR on the 5' RACE reads. The sample carries hundreds of thousands of distinct CDR3 sequences, around a tenth recorded once. The specimen sequenced was memory (CD45RO+) T cells sorted from blood. Receptors were obtained from a woman in her late teens or twenties in good health.

This clonotype was counted ten times or more. This chain uses TRBV29-1 with TRBJ2-5; D is perhaps TRBD1 or TRBD2 (5 bases each). V lost 4 bases and J 2 bases, leaving 8 bases between the germline ends. Germline CDR1 and CDR2: SQVTM and ANQGSEA. The CDR3 sequence is 12 residues long. CDR3 residues: CSVGWGQETQYF. CDR3 DNA sequence: TGCAGCGTTGGGTGGGGGCAAGAGACCCAGTACTTC.

The sample holds a few counts of this clonotype. J is TRBJ2-3 and V is TRBV12-3 or TRBV12-4, with D possibly being TRBD2 (5 bases). V lost 7 bases and J 4 bases, leaving 21 bases between the germline ends. The CDR3 runs to 16 residues. CDR3 protein: CASTLSLGRRADTQYF. The CDR3 nucleotides read TGTGCCAGCACCTTATCCTTGGGCCGGCGGGCAGATACGCAGTATTTT.

The rearrangement joins TRBV30 to TRBJ1-2; no reliable D call. The CDR3 consists of 12 residues. Germline CDR1 is GTSNPN and CDR2 is SVGIG (reference sequence). Trimming took 0 bases from V and 4 from J, leaving 6 bases between them. The CDR3 reads CAWSVAGYGYTF. The CDR3 DNA follows: TGTGCCTGGAGTGTAGCAGGCTATGGCTACACCTTC.